The 32 T cell receptor beta chains reported below all come from one sample, sequenced in a study of Graves' ophthalmopathy and Graves' hyperthyroidism. RNA transcripts served as template for amplifying TCR beta CDR3 sequences. First-round RT-PCR with HTBI primers preceded a second-round multiplex PCR. In TCRdb, the multiplex PCR reads were re-called with MiXCR into one record per CDR3 protein. The sample lists about 700,000 distinct CDR3 sequences; about 41% were seen once. Sequenced: peripheral blood. These TCRs come from an adult man with Graves' ophthalmopathy.

The chain uses TRBV25-1 and TRBJ1-3; D gene uncertain. The CDR3 spans 15 residues. V was shortened by 6 bases and J by 0 bases, with 12 bases between the two germline ends. Germline assignment: CDR1 MGHDK and CDR2 SYGVNS. The CDR3 sequence: CASSHPSVSGNTIYF. The CDR3 nucleotides are TGTGCCAGCAGCCACCCCAGCGTCTCTGGAAACACCATATATTTT.

The table lists this clonotype with a few counts. The V and J genes are TRBV30 and TRBJ1-1; weak D call: TRBD1 (5 bases). Germline loops: CDR1 GTSNPN, CDR2 SVGIG (reference sequence). Trimming stripped 4 bases from V and 0 bases from J, with 9 bases between. The CDR3 spans 13 residues. The CDR3 nucleotides read TGTGCCTGGACTTTCAGGGTGAACACTGAAGCTTTCTTT. This gives the protein CAWTFRVNTEAFF.

This clonotype was counted at least ten times. The rearrangement uses TRBV12-3 or TRBV12-4 and TRBJ1-2; D is perhaps TRBD1 (6 bases). The CDR3 consists of 14 residues. The V and J ends lost 3 bases and 7 bases respectively, with 15 bases between them. CDR3 amino acids: CASSFGAGRGGYTF. DNA of the CDR3: TGTGCCAGCAGTTTCGGGGCAGGCAGGGGTGGCTACACCTTC.

The table lists this clonotype with many counts. This sequence joins TRBV5-1 and TRBJ2-7; 7 positions agree with TRBD1. The ends lost 0 bases at V and 0 bases at J; junction bases unmatched: 3. Germline CDR1 reads SGHRS; CDR2 reads YFSETQ. CDR3 length: 15 residues. The CDR3: CASSLAPGGSYEQYF. DNA for the CDR3: TGCGCCAGCAGCTTGGCACCAGGGGGCTCCTACGAGCAGTACTTC.

The chain joins TRBV11-1 to TRBJ1-1, with TRBD1 matching over 7 bases. The CDR3 has 16 residues. Germline lookup yields CDR1 SGHAT and CDR2 FQDESV (reference sequence). J gave up 2 bases and V 9 bases, and 15 bases lay outside the gene matches. The CDR3 protein is CASLQGTARLNTEAFF. CDR3 DNA sequence: TGTGCCAGTTTGCAGGGGACAGCGCGACTCAACACTGAAGCTTTCTTT.

The genes are TRBV19 and TRBJ2-7; D is uncertain. The germline V gene has CDR1 LNHDA and CDR2 SQIVND (reference sequence). The CDR3 runs 14 residues. Deletions cut 11 bases from V and 2 bases from J, with 19 bases between. DNA of the CDR3: TGTGCCTGTGGATTGCGCCGGCAAACCTACGAGCAGTACTTC. Translating gives CACGLRRQTYEQYF.

Turning to this clonotype: The junction does not match germline at one end; this may be a read error. J is TRBJ1-2 and V is TRBV12-3 or TRBV12-4; D is unresolved. The CDR3 is 16 residues long. CDR3 amino acids: CASSRSGPNPSYDYTF. The CDR3 DNA sequence: TGTGCCAGCTCCCGATCCGGGCCCAACCCTTCCTATGACTACACCTTC.

The V gene is TRBV29-1, the J gene TRBJ2-5; TRBD2 is a possible D gene (5 bases). The CDR3 is 12 residues long. From germline, CDR1 is SQVTM and CDR2 ANQGSEA. The V gene lost 4 bases and the J gene lost 2 bases, with 8 bases spanning the gap. The CDR3 DNA reads TGCAGCGTTGCCGGGGTACAAGAGACCCAGTACTTC. It encodes CSVAGVQETQYF.

The chain has TRBV7-8 and TRBJ1-5, with D maybe TRBD1 (6 bases). The germline V and J ends were trimmed by 0 bases and 4 bases, with 13 bases remaining between them. Germline values: CDR1 SGHVS, CDR2 FQNEAQ. The CDR3 is 16 amino acids. CDR3 sequence: CASSLAGGRGNQPQHF. CDR3 nucleotide sequence: TGTGCCAGCAGCTTAGCTGGGGGCCGGGGAAATCAGCCCCAGCATTTT.

This clonotype appeared many times. The chain has TRBV15 and TRBJ1-1; 8 bases agree with TRBD1. The length of the CDR3 is 15 residues. Germline V gene sequence: CDR1 LNHNV, CDR2 YYDKDF (reference sequence). V lost 4 bases and J lost 5; bases outside the gene matches: 9. CDR3 bases: TGTGCCACCAGCAAGAAAGGACAGGGAAGGACTGAAGCTTTCTTT. It encodes CATSKKGQGRTEAFF.

This clonotype was observed at least ten times. V usage is TRBV7-2 and J usage is TRBJ2-2; 7 nucleotides agree with TRBD1. This CDR3 is 13 amino acids long. CDR1 is SGHTA, CDR2 FQGNSA, per germline. The ends lost 4 bases at V and 7 bases at J; junction bases unmatched: 3. The CDR3 protein is CASSSTGVGELFF. As DNA, the CDR3 is TGTGCCAGCAGCTCCACAGGGGTCGGGGAGCTGTTTTTT.

There are many counts of this clonotype. This chain uses TRBV2 with TRBJ2-5, with 7 nucleotides matching TRBD2. Germline lookup yields CDR1 SNHLY and CDR2 FYNNEI. This CDR3 is built from 17 residues. V lost 1 base, J lost 1 base, and 9 bases stayed unmatched. CDR3 sequence: CASSEGFSGRSQETQYF. In nucleotides, the CDR3 is TGTGCCAGCAGTGAAGGGTTTAGCGGGCGTTCCCAAGAGACCCAGTACTTC.

The rearrangement uses TRBV10-3 and TRBJ2-1, with 9 bases aligning to TRBD1. Per the germline V gene, CDR1 is ENHRY and CDR2 is SYGVKD. The V segment lost 6 bases and the J segment 7 bases; nucleotides outside the gene matches: 7. This CDR3 is built from 14 residues. The CDR3 DNA reads TGTGCCATCAGGGGACAGGGAGGCGGGAATGAGCAGTTCTTC. This codes for CAIRGQGGGNEQFF.

The rearrangement links TRBV5-8 to TRBJ2-5; 14 bases align to TRBD2. Germline loops: CDR1 SGHTS, CDR2 YDEGEE. The CDR3 runs to 16 residues. V was clipped by 4 bases and J by 4 bases; unmatched bases: 6. The CDR3 nucleotides read TGTGCCAGCAGCGGGGGACTAGCGGGAGATGGAGAGACCCAGTACTTC. It encodes CASSGGLAGDGETQYF.

This clonotype has a count of ten or more. The chain employs TRBV19 and TRBJ1-4; D unresolved. Germline V gene sequence: CDR1 LNHDA, CDR2 SQIVND (reference sequence). This CDR3 contains 12 residues. Trimming removed 6 bases from V and 10 bases from J, with 12 bases in between. Here the CDR3 reads CASREVFGKLFF. The CDR3 DNA reads as TGTGCCAGTAGAGAAGTTTTTGGAAAACTGTTTTTT.

This clonotype occurred many times. This chain uses TRBV9 with TRBJ2-7; TRBD1 aligns across 8 bases. With 4 bases clipped from V and 3 bases from J, the junction kept 9 bases outside the gene matches. This CDR3 comprises 15 residues. CDR1 and CDR2 from the germline V gene are SGDLS and YYNGEE. CDR3 coding DNA: TGTGCCAGCAGCCCACGACAGGGGAGGAACTACGAGCAGTACTTC. Its protein is CASSPRQGRNYEQYF.

This clonotype appeared a few times. J is TRBJ1-1 and V is TRBV10-3, with a possible D match to TRBD1 (5 bases). The CDR3 has 13 amino acids. V lost 10 bases, J lost 1 base, and 13 bases lay in between. From germline, CDR1 is ENHRY and CDR2 SYGVKD. The CDR3 bases are TGTGCCAGCAAGCCCGGGGGGAACACTGAAGCTTTCTTT. This encodes CASKPGGNTEAFF.

The chain links TRBV5-8 to TRBJ1-5, with no clear D. Looked up from germline, CDR1 is SGHTS and CDR2 is YDEGEE. V was trimmed by 2 bases and J by 6 bases, leaving 15 bases between them. The CDR3 has 15 residues. In DNA form, the CDR3 reads TGTGCCAGCAGCTTTTGGGAAACAAGCGGTCAGCCCCAGCATTTT. The encoded protein is CASSFWETSGQPQHF. The complete variable domain, with remaining parts taken from reference TRBV5-8 and TRBJ1-5, reads EAGVTQSPTHLIKTRGQQATLRCSPISGHTSVYWYQQALGLGLQFLLWYDEGEERNRGNFPPRFSGRQFPNYSSELNVNALELEDSALYLCASSFWETSGQPQHFGDGTRLSIL.

Turning to this clonotype: This clone may be a read error of a much larger clone one base away. The CDR3 carries no conserved terminal phenylalanine or tryptophan, so it likely arises from a read error. V and J are TRBV12-3 or TRBV12-4 and TRBJ1-1; D not resolved. V was shortened by 6 bases and J by 5 bases, with 7 bases between the two germline ends. The CDR3 runs to 11 residues. CDR3: CASRRRTEAFI. In nucleotides, the CDR3 is TGTGCCAGCAGGAGAAGGACTGAAGCTTTCATT.

J is TRBJ1-5 and V is TRBV28; D may be TRBD1 (5 bases). The germline V gene has CDR1 MDHEN and CDR2 SYDVKM. The CDR3 consists of 15 residues. Trimming shortened V by 3 bases and J by 4 bases, and 13 bases separated the two germline ends. The CDR3 nucleotides read TGTGCCAGCAGTTTCACAGGAGCGGGTAATCAGCCCCAGCATTTT. This gives the protein CASSFTGAGNQPQHF.

This clonotype was seen only a few times. The chain has TRBV20-1 and TRBJ2-5; 13 bases agree with TRBD2. Germline CDR1 reads DFQATT; CDR2 reads SNEGSKA (reference sequence). Trimming at V came to 5 bases and at J to 5 bases, leaving 8 bases not matched to a gene. The CDR3 contains 15 residues. CDR3 DNA: TGCAGTGCTGAACTAGCGGGGGGGCCGTTTGAGACCCAGTACTTC. Translation: CSAELAGGPFETQYF.

This clonotype was counted at least ten times. This chain links TRBV5-5 with TRBJ2-7; 10 bases match TRBD2. The CDR3 runs to 17 residues. J gave up 0 bases and V 4 bases, and 10 bases lay outside the gene matches. Germline values: CDR1 SGHKS, CDR2 YYEKEE (reference sequence). The CDR3 loop reads CASSDWPVAGGSYEQYF. The CDR3 DNA is TGTGCCAGCAGCGATTGGCCAGTAGCGGGAGGCTCCTACGAGCAGTACTTC.

This clonotype was counted between two and nine times. At one end, the junction sequence differs from germline, possibly due to a read error. This chain links TRBV10-3 with TRBJ2-2, with D unresolved. CDR3 length: 13 amino acids. Germline-derived CDR1 and CDR2 are ENHRY and SYGVKD. The chain's CDR3 is CASSYVLAGELFF. CDR3 nucleotide sequence: TGTGCCAGCAGTTACGTCCTCGCCGGGGAGCTGTTTTTT.

A remark on this clonotype: Given the absence of the conserved phenylalanine or tryptophan at the CDR3 end, a read error is likely. J is TRBJ2-7 and V is TRBV9; perhaps TRBD2 as D (5 bases). The germline V gene encodes CDR1 SGDLS and CDR2 YYNGEE. The CDR3 loop spans 13 amino acids. Trimming took 2 bases from V and 0 from J, leaving 6 bases between them. In nucleotides, the CDR3 is TGTGCCAGCAGCGTGAGCGGCTCCTACGAGCAGTACTCC. It translates to CASSVSGSYEQYS.

The genes are TRBV20-1 and TRBJ2-5; a possible D gene is TRBD1 (6 bases). The CDR3 sequence is 13 residues long. In germline, CDR1 is DFQATT, CDR2 SNEGSKA (reference sequence). V was pared by 4 bases and J by 5 bases, with 14 bases between. CDR3 residues: CSAKQGIEETQYF. CDR3 nucleotide sequence: TGCAGTGCTAAACAGGGAATCGAGGAGACCCAGTACTTC.

A word on this clonotype: It may be a read error: a sequence one base away is much more abundant. The chain recombines TRBV20-1 with TRBJ1-3, with D possibly TRBD1 on 5 matching bases. The germline V gene has CDR1 DFQATT and CDR2 SNEGSKA (reference sequence). The length of the CDR3 is 14 residues. V was clipped by 2 bases and J by 0 bases, with 8 bases between them. The CDR3 region has the DNA TGCAGTGCTAGATCCCAGGGCTCTGGAAACACCATATATTTT. Its translation: CSARSQGSGNTIYF.

V gene TRBV7-3 combines with J gene TRBJ2-3, with D possibly called TRBD1 or TRBD2 (6 bases each). The CDR3 consists of 15 residues. Germline V gives CDR1 SGHTA, CDR2 FQGTGA. Trimming took 1 base from V and 2 from J, leaving 10 bases between them. CDR3 sequence (DNA): TGTGCCAGCAGCTTAATATCGGGGGCCACAGATACGCAGTATTTT. Translating it yields CASSLISGATDTQYF.

The chain couples TRBV25-1 to TRBJ1-2, with D tentatively TRBD1 (6 bases). Germline V gene lookup returns CDR1 MGHDK and CDR2 SYGVNS. This CDR3 has 16 amino acids. Deletions cut 4 bases from V and 4 bases from J, with 19 bases between. Written as DNA, the CDR3 is TGTGCCAGCAGTGCTACAATGACAGGTGTTATCTATGGCTACACCTTC. Translating it yields CASSATMTGVIYGYTF.

This clonotype came up many times. This chain uses TRBV20-1 with TRBJ1-1, with D possibly matching TRBD1 (5 bases). Germline V lookup: CDR1 DFQATT, CDR2 SNEGSKA (reference sequence). The CDR3 totals 13 residues. V was trimmed by 4 bases and J by 3 bases, leaving 12 bases between them. The CDR3 DNA sequence: TGCAGTGCTACGAGGGGCAGGGACACTGAAGCTTTCTTT. This codes for CSATRGRDTEAFF.

This clonotype has a count of ten or more. The chain recombines TRBV19 with TRBJ1-2; D possibly corresponds to TRBD1 (5 bases). The CDR3 is made up of 13 amino acids. Per germline, CDR1 LNHDA and CDR2 SQIVND (reference sequence). The germline V and J ends were trimmed by 8 bases and 8 bases, with 18 bases remaining between them. The CDR3 here is CASSKGYVDGYTF. For the CDR3, the DNA is TGTGCCAGTTCAAAGGGGTACGTAGACGGCTACACCTTC.

The chain uses TRBV10-3 and TRBJ1-4, with 9 bases aligning to TRBD1. V was pared by 5 bases and J by 4 bases, with 2 bases of the junction left unmatched. Germline assignment: CDR1 ENHRY and CDR2 SYGVKD. The CDR3 is 14 residues long. CDR3 residues: CAISSGQGNEKLFF. In DNA, the CDR3 is TGTGCCATCAGTTCGGGACAGGGTAATGAAAAACTGTTTTTT.

CDR3 nucleotide sequence: TGTGCCAGCAGCTTAGCTTCACTAGCGGGGGCGAACACCGGGGAGCTGTTTTTT. It translates to CASSLASLAGANTGELFF. This rearrangement joins TRBV7-3 to TRBJ2-2; 11 bases are a match to TRBD2. From germline, CDR1 is SGHTA and CDR2 FQGTGA. This CDR3 has 18 residues. V lost 2 bases and J lost 0; bases outside the gene matches: 5.